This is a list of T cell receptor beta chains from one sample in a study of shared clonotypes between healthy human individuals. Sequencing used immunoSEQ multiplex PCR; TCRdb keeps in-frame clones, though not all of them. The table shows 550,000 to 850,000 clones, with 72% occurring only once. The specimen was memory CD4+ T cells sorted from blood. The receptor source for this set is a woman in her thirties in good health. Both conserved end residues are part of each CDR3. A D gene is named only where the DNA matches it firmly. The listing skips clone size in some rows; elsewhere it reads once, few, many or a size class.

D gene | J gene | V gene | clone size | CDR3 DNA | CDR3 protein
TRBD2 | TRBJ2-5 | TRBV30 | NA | TGTGCCTGGAGTGTGGGACTAGCGTTCTCTAGGTCGCAGTACTTC | CAWSVGLAFSRSQYF
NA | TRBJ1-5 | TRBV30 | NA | TGTGCCTGGAGTCCAGGACAGCTCAATCAGCCCCAGCATTTT | CAWSPGQLNQPQHF
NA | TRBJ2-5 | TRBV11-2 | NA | TGTGCCAGCAGCTTAAACAGCGGAGAAGAGACCCAGTACTTC | CASSLNSGEETQYF
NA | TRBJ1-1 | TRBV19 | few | TGTGCCAGTAGTAACGGGGGGTCGGGGAACACTGAAGCTTTCTTT | CASSNGGSGNTEAFF
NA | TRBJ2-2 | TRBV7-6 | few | TGTGCCAGCAGCTTATTAGGGGCAACCGGGGAGCTGTTTTTT | CASSLLGATGELFF
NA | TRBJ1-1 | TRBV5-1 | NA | TGCGCCAGCAGCCCAGGTTCCCCAGCAGAAGCTTTCTTT | CASSPGSPAEAFF
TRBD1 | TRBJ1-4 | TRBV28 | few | TGTGCCAGCAGTTTAGGGGGGGACAGTGAAAAACTGTTTTTT | CASSLGGDSEKLFF
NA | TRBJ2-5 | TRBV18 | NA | TGTGCCAGCTCACGGGGAAGGGCCGGAGAGGGGGAGACCCAGTACTTC | CASSRGRAGEGETQYF
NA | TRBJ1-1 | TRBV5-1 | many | TGCGCCAGCAGCCCTCAGCAGAACACTGAAGCTTTCTTT | CASSPQQNTEAFF
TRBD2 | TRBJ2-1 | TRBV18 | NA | TGTGCCAGCTCAGCCCGACTAGCGGGAGACAATGAGCAGTTCTTC | CASSARLAGDNEQFF
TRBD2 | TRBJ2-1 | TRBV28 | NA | TGTGCCAGCAGTTTTTCGGACTTCGGGAGGGGCTATGAGCAGTTCTTC | CASSFSDFGRGYEQFF
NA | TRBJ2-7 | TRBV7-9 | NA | TGTGCCAGCAGCTGGCCTTGGGCCTCCTACGAGCAGTACTTC | CASSWPWASYEQYF
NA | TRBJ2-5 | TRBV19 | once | TGTGCCAGTAGGGTGGGGCAAGAGACCCAGTACTTC | CASRVGQETQYF
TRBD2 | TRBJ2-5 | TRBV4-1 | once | TGCGCCAGCAGCCCCGCCCCAGCGGGAGGCCAAGAGACCCAGTACTTC | CASSPAPAGGQETQYF
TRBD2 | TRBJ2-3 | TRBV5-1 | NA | TGCGCCAGCAGCTTGGGCTATGGGACTAGCGGGAGGTACACTAGCACAGATACGCAGTATTTT | CASSLGYGTSGRYTSTDTQYF
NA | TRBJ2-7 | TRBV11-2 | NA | TGTGCCAGCAGCTTAGTAGCGGCGGGTTTCGAGCAGTACTTC | CASSLVAAGFEQYF
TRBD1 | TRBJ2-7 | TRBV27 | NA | TGTGCCAGCAGAACTCCGGGACAGGCCTACGAGCAGTACTTC | CASRTPGQAYEQYF
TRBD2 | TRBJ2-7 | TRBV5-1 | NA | TGCGCCAGCAGCTTGATGGGACTAGCGGCCTACGAGCAGTACTTC | CASSLMGLAAYEQYF
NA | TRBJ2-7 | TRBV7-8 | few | TGTGCCAGCAGCTTAGAGTGGTCGGGACGAGGTTTCTACGAGCAGTACTTC | CASSLEWSGRGFYEQYF
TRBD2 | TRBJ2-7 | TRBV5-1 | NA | TGCGCCAGCAGATTACACGGGGGGACCTTCTACGAGCAGTACTTC | CASRLHGGTFYEQYF
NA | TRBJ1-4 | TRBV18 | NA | TGTGCCAGCTCACCACAGGGCATATATGAAAAACTGTTTTTT | CASSPQGIYEKLFF
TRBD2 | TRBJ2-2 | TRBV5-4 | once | TGTGCCAGCTTCACTAGCGGGAGAAACACCGGGGAGCTGTTTTTT | CASFTSGRNTGELFF
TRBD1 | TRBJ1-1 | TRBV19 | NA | TGTGCCAGTAGTGCCCGGACAGGGGGAAAAACTGAAGCTTTCTTT | CASSARTGGKTEAFF
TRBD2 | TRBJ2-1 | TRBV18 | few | TGTGCCAGCTCATCACTAGCGGGGGACAATGAGCAGTTCTTC | CASSSLAGDNEQFF
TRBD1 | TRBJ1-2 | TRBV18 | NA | TGTGCCAGCTCACCCGGGACAGGGGATGGGGGCTACACCTTC | CASSPGTGDGGYTF
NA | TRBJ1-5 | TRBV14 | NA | TGTGCCAGCAGCCAAGGTTCAGGGATTAATCAGCCCCAGCATTTT | CASSQGSGINQPQHF
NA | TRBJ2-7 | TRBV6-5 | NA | TGTGCCAGCAGTTACTCCCTGAACTCATACTACGAGCAGTACTTC | CASSYSLNSYYEQYF
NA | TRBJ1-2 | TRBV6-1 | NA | TGTGCCAGCAGTGGCGAGGGGTTATATGGCTACACCTTC | CASSGEGLYGYTF
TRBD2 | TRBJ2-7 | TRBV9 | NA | TGTGCCAGCAGCGCCGGGACTAGCGGGAGGAACGAGCAGTACTTC | CASSAGTSGRNEQYF
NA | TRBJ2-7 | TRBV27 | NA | TGTGCCAGCAGTTTAACTAGCCCGAGGGAGCAGTACTTC | CASSLTSPREQYF
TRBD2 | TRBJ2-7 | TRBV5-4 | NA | TGTGCCAGCAGCCCGGCGGTTAGCGGGAACGAGCAGTACTTC | CASSPAVSGNEQYF
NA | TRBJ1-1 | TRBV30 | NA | TGTGCCTGGAGTATGCAGCGGGACACTGAAGCTTTCTTT | CAWSMQRDTEAFF
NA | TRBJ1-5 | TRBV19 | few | TGTGCCAGTAGGGGAGGGACCGCGGGCAATCAGCCCCAGCATTTT | CASRGGTAGNQPQHF
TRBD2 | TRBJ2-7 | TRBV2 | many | TGTGCCAGCAGTGACTTTCTTTCTAGCGGGAGTTACGAGCAGTACTTC | CASSDFLSSGSYEQYF